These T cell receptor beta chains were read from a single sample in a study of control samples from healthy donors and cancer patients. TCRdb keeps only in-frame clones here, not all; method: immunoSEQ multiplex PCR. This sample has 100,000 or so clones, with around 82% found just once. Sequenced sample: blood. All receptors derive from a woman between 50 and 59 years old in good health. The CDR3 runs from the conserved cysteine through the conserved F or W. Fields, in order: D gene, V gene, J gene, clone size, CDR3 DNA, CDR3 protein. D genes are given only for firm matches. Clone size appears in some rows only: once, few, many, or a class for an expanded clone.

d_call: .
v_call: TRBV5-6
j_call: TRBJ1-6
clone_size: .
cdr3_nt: TGTGCCAGCAGCTTCCCGGGGTCCTATAATTCACCCCTCCACTTT
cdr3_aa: CASSFPGSYNSPLHF

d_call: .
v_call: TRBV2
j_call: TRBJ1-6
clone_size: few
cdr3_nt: TGTGCCAGCAGCGAGTCAAAGTATAATTCACCCCTCCACTTT
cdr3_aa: CASSESKYNSPLHF

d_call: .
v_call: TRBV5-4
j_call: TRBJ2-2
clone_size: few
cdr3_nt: TGTGCCAGCAGCTACCTACAGGGAAAGGTCGGGGAGCTGTTTTTT
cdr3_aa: CASSYLQGKVGELFF

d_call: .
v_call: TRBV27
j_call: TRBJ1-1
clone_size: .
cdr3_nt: TGTGCCAGCAGTTTAGGGGCAGGAGGCACTGAAGCTTTCTTT
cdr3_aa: CASSLGAGGTEAFF

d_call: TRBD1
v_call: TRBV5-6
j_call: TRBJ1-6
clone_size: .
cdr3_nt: TGTGCCAGCACCCCTGGGACAGGGCCCTCACCCCTCCACTTT
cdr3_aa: CASTPGTGPSPLHF

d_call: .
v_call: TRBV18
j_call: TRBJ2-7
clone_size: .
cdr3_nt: TGTGCCAGCTCACCATCGGGGGCGCGTTCCTACGAGCAGTACTTC
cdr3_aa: CASSPSGARSYEQYF

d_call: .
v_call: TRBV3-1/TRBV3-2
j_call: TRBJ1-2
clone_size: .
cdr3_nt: TGTGCCAGCATGGAGGGCGGAGGCGGCTACACCTTC
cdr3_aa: CASMEGGGGYTF

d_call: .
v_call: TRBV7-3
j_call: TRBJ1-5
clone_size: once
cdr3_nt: TGTGCCAGCAGCGCGACAGGAGCGGGTCAGCCCCAGCATTTT
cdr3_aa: CASSATGAGQPQHF

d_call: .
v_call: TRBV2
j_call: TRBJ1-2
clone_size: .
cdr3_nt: TGTGCCAGCAGCGAGAACTATGGCTACACCTTC
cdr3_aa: CASSENYGYTF

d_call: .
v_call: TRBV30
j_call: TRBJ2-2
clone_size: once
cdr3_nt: TGTGCCTGGAGTGTGAAGGGACGGACCGGGGAGCTGTTTTTT
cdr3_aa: CAWSVKGRTGELFF

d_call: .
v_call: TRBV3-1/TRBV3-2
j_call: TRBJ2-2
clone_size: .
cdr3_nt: TGTGCCAGCAGCCAATTTCAGGGCACCGGGGAGCTGTTTTTT
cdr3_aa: CASSQFQGTGELFF

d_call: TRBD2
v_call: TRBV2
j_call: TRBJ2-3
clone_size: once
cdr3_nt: TGTGCCAGCAGTGGGGGACTAGGCACAGATACGCAGTATTTT
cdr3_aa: CASSGGLGTDTQYF

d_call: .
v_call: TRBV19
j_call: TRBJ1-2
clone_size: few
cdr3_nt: TGTGCCAGTAGTATTGCCGGTAACTATGGCTACACCTTC
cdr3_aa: CASSIAGNYGYTF

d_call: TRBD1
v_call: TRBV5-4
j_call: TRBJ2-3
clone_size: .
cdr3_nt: TGTGCCAGCAGCTTCCCGGGACAGGGGATCGCAGATACGCAGTATTTT
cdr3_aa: CASSFPGQGIADTQYF

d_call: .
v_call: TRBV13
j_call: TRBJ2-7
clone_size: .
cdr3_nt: TGTGCCAGCAGCTTAGGACAGGAGTATTACGAGCAGTACTTC
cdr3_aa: CASSLGQEYYEQYF

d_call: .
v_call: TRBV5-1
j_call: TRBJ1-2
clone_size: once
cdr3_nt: TGCGCCAGCAGTCCTGACAGAGGGTCTGGCTACACCTTC
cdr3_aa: CASSPDRGSGYTF

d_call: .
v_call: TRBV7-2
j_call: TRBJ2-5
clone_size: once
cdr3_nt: TGTGCCAGCAGCCCCCCAATTAAGAAGGAGACCCAGTACTTC
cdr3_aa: CASSPPIKKETQYF